The 20 T cell receptor beta chains reported below all come from one sample, sequenced in a study of cytomegalovirus exposure and HLA in healthy donors. Vbeta (60) and Jbeta (13) primers were used in the PCR. Assay used: immunoSEQ multiplex PCR; TCRdb lists only in-frame clones, some missing. The repertoire holds about 160,000 clones, with over 80% as singletons. The specimen was PBMCs. The receptors come from a woman aged 18-29 years in good health and CMV-seronegative.

The genes are TRBV9 and TRBJ2-7; D remains ambiguous. The CDR3 covers 14 residues. The germline CDR1 and CDR2 sequences are SGDLS and YYNGEE. Trimming pared 1 base from V and 5 bases from J, leaving 13 bases between. The CDR3 is CASSVTRPPDEQYF. The CDR3 nucleotides read TGTGCCAGCAGCGTAACCAGGCCGCCGGACGAGCAGTACTTC.

The chain carries TRBV10-3 and TRBJ1-1; D not certain. The V gene lost 1 base and the J gene lost 3 bases, with 6 bases spanning the gap. Germline CDR1 and CDR2: ENHRY and SYGVKD. The CDR3 extends over 13 amino acids. For the CDR3, the DNA is TGTGCCATCAGTGAGTGGGGAGACACTGAAGCTTTCTTT. This translates into CAISEWGDTEAFF.

As for this clone: The junction departs from the called germline gene at one end, perhaps through a read error. The J gene is TRBJ1-2, the V gene TRBV5-1; 8 bases line up with TRBD1. Germline values: CDR1 SGHRS, CDR2 YFSETQ. The CDR3 covers 14 residues. The CDR3 DNA reads as TGCGCCAGCAGCCCCGCAGGGGGCTTGTATGTCTACACCTTC. It yields the protein CASSPAGGLYVYTF.

V gene TRBV5-1 combines with J gene TRBJ1-4; unclear D gene. CDR3 length: 17 residues. V lost 1 base and J lost 7, with 20 bases in between. CDR1 SGHRS and CDR2 YFSETQ come from the germline V gene. CDR3 bases: TGCGCCAGCAGCTTGCTCTGGTGGGCAGCAGTTTTTGAAAAACTGTTTTTT. The encoded protein is CASSLLWWAAVFEKLFF.

V is TRBV5-1 and J is TRBJ1-1; D remains unclear. Per germline, CDR1 SGHRS and CDR2 YFSETQ. Deletions cut 2 bases from V and 4 bases from J, with 15 bases between. The CDR3 runs to 15 residues. As DNA, the CDR3 is TGCGCCAGCAGCTTTGGGGATGCTCGGGGCACTGAAGCTTTCTTT. As protein: CASSFGDARGTEAFF.

The rearrangement links TRBV9 to TRBJ2-7; perhaps TRBD2 as D (5 bases). V lost 4 bases, J lost 12 bases, and 35 bases lay in between. The germline V gene has CDR1 SGDLS and CDR2 YYNGEE. The CDR3 has 18 residues. CDR3 loop: CASSPGESVAEDFTKLYF. The CDR3 region has the DNA TGTGCCAGCAGCCCCGGGGAATCGGTAGCAGAAGATTTTACGAAGCTGTACTTC.

Here the CDR3 DNA reads TGTGCCAGTAGTATAGAAGGAGCAGGGCCCCAAGAGACCCAGTACTTC. Amino acids: CASSIEGAGPQETQYF. V usage is TRBV19 and J usage is TRBJ2-5, with D perhaps TRBD1 (5 bases). The ends were cut back, 0 bases at V and 1 base at J, with 12 bases in the middle. The CDR3 is 16 amino acids. CDR1 is LNHDA and CDR2 is SQIVND in the germline V gene (reference sequence). Combining the CDR3 with reference TRBV19 and TRBJ2-5 gives the whole variable domain DGGITQSPKYLFRKEGQNVTLSCEQNLNHDAMYWYRQDPGQGLRLIYYSQIVNDFQKGDIAEGYSVSREKKESFPLTVTSAQKNPTAFYLCASSIEGAGPQETQYFGPGTRLLVL.

V gene TRBV5-1 combines with J gene TRBJ1-1; D is unresolved. CDR3 length: 15 amino acids. CDR1 is SGHRS, CDR2 YFSETQ, per germline. The ends were cut back, 5 bases at V and 6 bases at J, with 20 bases in the middle. The DNA of the CDR3 is TGCGCCAGCAGTGTAGGAGGACGGTACTACGCTGAAGCTTTCTTT. Its protein product is CASSVGGRYYAEAFF.

The chain is built from TRBV5-1 and TRBJ1-2, with D tentatively TRBD1 (5 bases). The CDR3 contains 15 residues. In germline, CDR1 is SGHRS, CDR2 YFSETQ. The V end lost 3 bases, the J end lost 4 bases, and 16 bases lay between the germline ends. The CDR3: CASSSEPGLSYGYTF. The CDR3 DNA reads TGCGCCAGCAGCTCGGAGCCGGGACTGAGCTATGGCTACACCTTC.

The V gene is TRBV5-1, the J gene TRBJ2-5, with 7 positions matching TRBD1. Trimming removed 4 bases from V and 1 base from J; junction bases left unmatched: 4. The CDR3 is 14 residues long. CDR1 SGHRS and CDR2 YFSETQ come from the germline V gene. The CDR3 coding sequence is TGCGCCAGCAGCCCTTACAGGGGCCAAGAGACCCAGTACTTC. Amino acids: CASSPYRGQETQYF.

This clone was counted between two and nine times. The chain joins TRBV9 to TRBJ2-7; D gene unclear. The germline gives CDR1 SGDLS, CDR2 YYNGEE. The CDR3 spans 14 residues. With 0 bases removed from V and 2 bases from J, the gap between germline ends came to 9 bases. CDR3 in amino acids: CASSVGATAYEQYF. The CDR3 DNA is TGTGCCAGCAGCGTAGGAGCTACGGCCTACGAGCAGTACTTC.

This clone was observed a single time. CDR3 sequence reads: CSVDTGGYGYTF. CDR3 coding DNA: TGCAGCGTTGACACAGGGGGCTATGGCTACACCTTC. The gene calls are TRBV29-1 and TRBJ1-2; 8 positions agree with TRBD1. This CDR3 has 12 amino acids. The junction had 1 base not matched to a gene; V was cut back by 3 bases and J by 4 bases. Germline-derived CDR1 and CDR2 are SQVTM and ANQGSEA.

The CDR3 DNA is TGTGCCGTACAACACACCGGGGAGCTGTTTTTT. The encoded protein is CAVQHTGELFF. This chain links TRBV25-1 with TRBJ2-2; D gene unclear. Per the germline V gene, CDR1 is MGHDK and CDR2 is SYGVNS. Trimming removed 11 bases at V and 3 bases at J, with 7 bases between. The CDR3 totals 11 residues.

The gene calls are TRBV19 and TRBJ1-6; perhaps TRBD1 as D (6 bases). The CDR3 length is 13 residues. V dropped 6 bases and J dropped 11 bases, with 14 bases sitting between them. Germline CDR1 and CDR2: LNHDA and SQIVND (reference sequence). Here the CDR3 DNA reads TGTGCCAGTAGCGGGACACTCTACACACCCCTCCACTTT. It yields the protein CASSGTLYTPLHF.

This chain uses TRBV7-3 with TRBJ2-7; 11 bases line up with TRBD2. This CDR3 has 14 residues. From germline, CDR1 is SGHTA and CDR2 FQGTGA. V lost 5 bases, J lost 2 bases, and 2 bases stayed unmatched. The CDR3 DNA reads TGTGCCAGCAGCCTTAGCGGGGGGGCCTACGAGCAGTACTTC. Translation gives CASSLSGGAYEQYF.

V is TRBV30 and J is TRBJ2-2; D perhaps matches TRBD2 (5 bases). Trimming removed 4 bases from V and 1 base from J, with 7 bases in between. CDR1 GTSNPN and CDR2 SVGIG come from the germline V gene (reference sequence). The CDR3 sequence is 13 residues long. The chain's CDR3 is CAWTGENTGELFF. The CDR3, as DNA: TGTGCCTGGACCGGGGAGAACACCGGGGAGCTGTTTTTT. The variable domain in full, with the rest retrieved from reference TRBV30 and TRBJ2-2, is SQTIHQWPATLVQPVGSPLSLECTVEGTSNPNLYWYRQAAGRGLQLLFYSVGIGQISSEVPQNLSASRPQDRQFILSSKKLLLSDSGFYLCAWTGENTGELFFGEGSRLTVL.

The rearrangement uses TRBV19 and TRBJ2-7; tentative D call: TRBD2 (6 bases). This CDR3 spans 15 amino acids. V gave up 3 bases and J gave up 2 bases, with 14 bases separating them. Germline CDR1 is LNHDA and CDR2 is SQIVND (reference sequence). The CDR3 sequence is CASSIARGNAYEQYF. CDR3 in DNA: TGTGCCAGTAGTATCGCCCGGGGGAATGCCTACGAGCAGTACTTC.

This sequence joins TRBV30 and TRBJ2-7; D not certain. CDR1 and CDR2 (germline): GTSNPN, SVGIG (reference sequence). CDR3 length equals 12 residues. The V end was cut by 0 bases, the J end by 3 bases, with 6 bases between. The CDR3: CAWSVSGYEQYF. CDR3 bases: TGTGCCTGGAGTGTCTCGGGCTACGAGCAGTACTTC.

The rearrangement uses TRBV4-1 and TRBJ1-3; weak D call: TRBD1 (6 bases). Per the germline V gene, CDR1 is MGHRA and CDR2 is YSYEKL. The CDR3 runs to 17 residues. V was shortened by 1 base and J by 2 bases, with 15 bases between the two germline ends. The CDR3 sequence: CASSQGRGAGAGNTIYF. Written as DNA, the CDR3 is TGCGCCAGCAGCCAAGGGCGGGGGGCCGGGGCTGGAAACACCATATATTTT.

This chain joins TRBV19 and TRBJ1-5; 8 nucleotides line up with TRBD1. The germline gives CDR1 LNHDA, CDR2 SQIVND (reference sequence). This CDR3 region has 14 residues. Germline trimming cut 4 bases from V and 5 bases from J; bases unmatched to any gene: 4. Here the CDR3 reads CASSNGQGYQPQHF. In DNA form, the CDR3 reads TGTGCCAGTAGTAACGGACAGGGATATCAGCCCCAGCATTTT.